This is a list of T cell receptor beta chains from one sample in a study of T-cell reconstitution after alpha-beta-depleted transplantation in children. TCRdb itself ran the PCR reads through MiXCR, one entry per CDR3 protein. Among 610,000 or so distinct CDR3 sequences listed, 27% were seen once. The sample in question was PBMCs, obtained before TCRalphabeta/CD19-depleted stem cell transplant. These receptors were taken from a boy under two years old with Wiskott-Aldrich syndrome, due to receive a stem cell transplant. Each CDR3 is given with its conserved first and last residue. Each record gives: V gene, clone size, J gene, D gene, CDR3 protein, CDR3 DNA. A D gene is named only where the DNA matches it firmly. Part of the rows lack a size; the others show once, few, many or a class for expanded clones.

TRBV20-1	few	TRBJ2-1	.	CSARQAGAYNEQFF	TGCAGTGCTAGACAGGCGGGTGCTTACAATGAGCAGTTCTTC
TRBV3-1	few	TRBJ2-7	TRBD1	CASRSGTGDYEQYF	TGTGCCAGCAGGTCCGGGACAGGGGACTACGAGCAGTACTTC
TRBV19	.	TRBJ2-2	.	CASSNRNTGELFF	TGTGCCAGTAGTAATAGGAACACCGGGGAGCTGTTTTTT
TRBV20-1	few	TRBJ1-2	TRBD1	CSASRGTGKSYTF	TGCAGTGCTAGTCGGGGGACAGGGAAAAGCTACACCTTC
TRBV5-1	few	TRBJ1-1	.	CASRWDKNTEAFF	TGCGCCAGCAGGTGGGACAAGAACACTGAAGCTTTCTTT
TRBV28	few	TRBJ2-1	TRBD1	CASSQDRRHNEQFF	TGTGCCAGCAGTCAGGACAGGCGACACAATGAGCAGTTCTTC
TRBV30	.	TRBJ2-2	TRBD2	CAWSVALADYTGELFF	TGTGCCTGGAGTGTAGCCCTAGCGGACTACACCGGGGAGCTGTTTTTT
TRBV27	few	TRBJ2-1	TRBD2	CASSVVAGALYNEQFF	TGTGCCAGCAGCGTTGTAGCGGGAGCGCTCTACAATGAGCAGTTCTTC
TRBV20-1	few	TRBJ2-3	.	CSARVAEVREADTQYF	TGCAGTGCTAGAGTCGCCGAGGTGAGGGAGGCAGATACGCAGTATTTT
TRBV18	.	TRBJ2-1	TRBD2	CASSPRASGRALSSYNEQFF	TGTGCCAGCTCACCAAGAGCTAGCGGGAGGGCCCTAAGCTCCTACAATGAGCAGTTCTTC
TRBV5-1	.	TRBJ1-1	.	CASSRESLNTEAFF	TGCGCCAGCAGCAGGGAATCTCTGAACACTGAAGCTTTCTTT
TRBV10-2	.	TRBJ2-7	TRBD2	CASGGRASYEQYF	TGCGCCAGCGGCGGGAGGGCCTCCTACGAGCAGTACTTC
TRBV5-1	.	TRBJ1-4	.	CASSLRPRDEKLFF	TGCGCCAGCAGCTTGCGCCCCAGGGATGAAAAACTGTTTTTT
TRBV5-1	.	TRBJ1-1	TRBD1	CASSCHRGRSTEAFF	TGCGCCAGCAGCTGTCACAGGGGGCGGAGCACTGAAGCTTTCTTT
TRBV9	few	TRBJ2-1	TRBD2	CASSALAGGAGDNEQFF	TGTGCCAGCAGCGCCCTGGCCGGAGGAGCGGGAGACAATGAGCAGTTCTTC
TRBV6-5	.	TRBJ1-1	TRBD1	CAVGQGNTEAFF	TGTGCCGTCGGACAGGGGAACACTGAAGCTTTCTTT
TRBV21-1	few	TRBJ1-1	.	CAGWTPENTEAFF	TGTGCCGGGTGGACACCGGAGAACACTGAAGCTTTCTTT
TRBV20-1	few	TRBJ2-1	.	CSARIAGNEQFF	TGCAGTGCTAGAATCGCTGGCAATGAGCAGTTCTTC
TRBV5-1	.	TRBJ2-1	TRBD2	CASSPTSGTVYNEQFF	TGCGCCAGCAGCCCTACTAGCGGGACCGTCTACAATGAGCAGTTCTTC
TRBV20-1	.	TRBJ1-2	.	CSARDLKGNHYGYTF	TGCAGTGCTAGAGATTTGAAGGGGAACCACTATGGCTACACCTTC
TRBV15	.	TRBJ1-1	.	CATSRGLLRGSNTEAFF	TGTGCCACCAGCAGAGGCCTACTTCGGGGGTCGAACACTGAAGCTTTCTTT
TRBV27	once	TRBJ2-7	TRBD2	CASRPTSGRLGEQYF	TGTGCCAGCAGACCAACTAGCGGGAGGCTCGGCGAGCAGTACTTC
TRBV15	few	TRBJ1-2	.	CATRSHYGYTF	TGTGCCACCAGATCACACTATGGCTACACCTTC
TRBV5-1	.	TRBJ2-2	.	CASSLVDSSTGELFF	TGCGCCAGCAGCTTGGTGGACAGCAGCACCGGGGAGCTGTTTTTT
TRBV5-1	.	TRBJ2-5	.	CASSRNGLGVETQYF	TGCGCCAGCAGCCGAAACGGACTGGGGGTAGAGACCCAGTACTTC
TRBV12-3/TRBV12-4	.	TRBJ2-3	.	CASMKGWKDTQYF	TGTGCCAGCATGAAGGGGTGGAAAGATACGCAGTATTTT
TRBV12-3/TRBV12-4	.	TRBJ2-1	TRBD2	CASSAGLAPQNEQFF	TGTGCCAGCAGTGCCGGACTAGCGCCACAAAATGAGCAGTTCTTC
TRBV7-9	few	TRBJ2-1	.	CASSSLRVSYNEQFF	TGTGCCAGCAGCTCACTTAGGGTCTCCTACAATGAGCAGTTCTTC
TRBV7-9	few	TRBJ2-3	.	CASSFNPPDTQYF	TGTGCCAGCAGCTTCAATCCCCCAGATACGCAGTATTTT
TRBV10-3	.	TRBJ2-2	.	CAISDEEAHANTGELFF	TGTGCCATCAGTGATGAAGAAGCGCACGCGAACACCGGGGAGCTGTTTTTT
TRBV6-1	.	TRBJ2-7	.	CASSPNRGPYEQYF	TGTGCCAGCAGTCCGAACCGGGGCCCCTACGAGCAGTACTTC
TRBV9	few	TRBJ2-1	TRBD2	CASSAFTSGSLNEQFF	TGTGCCAGCAGCGCCTTCACTAGCGGGAGTTTAAATGAGCAGTTCTTC
TRBV10-3	.	TRBJ2-1	TRBD2	CAIRSGRVGNEQFF	TGTGCCATCAGGAGCGGGAGAGTCGGCAATGAGCAGTTCTTC
TRBV10-3	.	TRBJ2-7	TRBD2	CAISSSGSRYEQYF	TGTGCCATCAGCTCTAGCGGGAGTCGGTACGAGCAGTACTTC
TRBV5-1	few	TRBJ1-1	TRBD1	CASSTTGDTEAFF	TGCGCCAGTTCTACAACAGGGGACACTGAAGCTTTCTTT
TRBV2	.	TRBJ2-3	.	CASRRDGDTQYF	TGTGCCAGCAGGCGGGACGGCGATACGCAGTATTTT
TRBV5-1	few	TRBJ2-3	.	CASSLEFQVKADTQYF	TGCGCCAGCAGCTTGGAGTTCCAGGTTAAGGCAGATACGCAGTATTTT
TRBV20-1	.	TRBJ2-1	.	CSAKPRTEQFF	TGCAGTGCTAAGCCCAGGACTGAGCAGTTCTTC
TRBV5-1	.	TRBJ2-2	TRBD2	CASSLFRTSGRFTGELFF	TGCGCCAGCAGCCTATTTCGGACTAGCGGGAGATTCACCGGGGAGCTGTTTTTT
TRBV7-8	.	TRBJ1-1	.	CASSKQESWAEAFF	TGTGCCAGCAGCAAACAGGAATCATGGGCTGAAGCTTTCTTT
TRBV10-3	.	TRBJ2-4	TRBD1	CAISSGTGIKNSQYF	TGTGCCATCAGCTCCGGGACAGGGATCAAAAACAGTCAGTACTTC
TRBV6-1	few	TRBJ1-1	.	CASSVQDYTEAFF	TGTGCCAGCAGTGTGCAGGACTACACTGAAGCTTTCTTT
TRBV5-1	few	TRBJ2-1	.	CASSLVEGEDSSYNEQFF	TGCGCCAGCAGCTTGGTGGAAGGGGAGGATAGCTCCTACAATGAGCAGTTCTTC
TRBV11-2	.	TRBJ2-5	.	CASSLSGTLETQYF	TGTGCCAGCAGCTTATCTGGGACTCTAGAGACCCAGTACTTC
TRBV12-3/TRBV12-4	many	TRBJ2-7	TRBD1	CASSLRQGSYEQYF	TGTGCCAGCAGCTTGCGACAGGGATCCTACGAGCAGTACTTC
TRBV28	.	TRBJ1-2	.	CASNTMGGSHYGYTF	TGTGCCAGCAACACAATGGGGGGGTCCCACTATGGCTACACCTTC
TRBV5-1	.	TRBJ2-3	.	CASRHGVVYTDTQYF	TGCGCCAGCAGGCACGGAGTAGTATACACAGATACGCAGTATTTT
TRBV20-1	few	TRBJ2-7	TRBD1	CSATQRDSYEQYF	TGCAGTGCTACCCAAAGGGACAGCTACGAGCAGTACTTC